The 11 T cell receptor beta chains listed next were all sequenced from one sample in a study of human T cells and chemical hapten exposure. A single record per CDR3 protein comes from TCRdb applying MiXCR to the RACE reads. The table includes roughly 32,000 distinct CDR3 sequences, approximately 5.8% detected once. Time point meaning: patch test 3, about 24 weeks after DPC sensitization. The treatment was: therapeutic diphenylcyclopropenone sensitization with weekly scalp DPC. Sequences were derived from whole blood, sampled in connection with sensitization to the hapten diphenylcyclopropenone (DPC). These receptors all stem from a young man with alopecia areata. Some clones in this sample may be carry-over from other donors' samples.

This clonotype was seen repeatedly, ten times or more. This sequence joins TRBV30 and TRBJ1-2, with 8 bases identical to TRBD1. From germline, CDR1 is GTSNPN and CDR2 SVGIG (reference sequence). The CDR3 totals 12 residues. Germline trimming cut 2 bases from V and 10 bases from J; bases unmatched to any gene: 6. The CDR3 DNA is TGTGCCTGGAGTTCAGACAGGGGCGACTACACCTTC. It specifies CAWSSDRGDYTF.

In this sample, this clonotype turned up many times. J is TRBJ1-1 and V is TRBV12-3 or TRBV12-4; possibly TRBD1 for D (6 bases). The V gene lost 5 bases and the J gene lost 1 base, with 11 bases spanning the gap. The CDR3 runs 14 residues. For the CDR3, the DNA is TGTGCCAGCAGTGGATCGGACAGGAACACTGAAGCTTTCTTT. Translating gives CASSGSDRNTEAFF.

This clonotype was seen many times. The chain links TRBV20-1 to TRBJ2-3, with no clear D. Trimming left V 3 bases short and J 2 bases short, with 9 bases between. CDR3 size: 13 residues. Per germline, CDR1 DFQATT and CDR2 SNEGSKA (reference sequence). This chain's CDR3 is CSASGFNTDTQYF. CDR3 nucleotides: TGCAGTGCTAGTGGTTTTAACACAGATACGCAGTATTTT.

This chain uses TRBV7-2 with TRBJ2-3; D is unresolved. This CDR3 region has 13 residues. Deletions cut 2 bases from V and 8 bases from J, with 11 bases between. Per the germline V gene, CDR1 is SGHTA and CDR2 is FQGNSA. The chain's CDR3 is CASSLLNAVTQYF. CDR3 sequence (DNA): TGTGCCAGCAGCTTACTTAACGCAGTTACGCAGTATTTT.

At least ten counts were recorded for this clonotype. CDR3 protein: CASSLQVQGGSQYF. The CDR3 bases are TGTGCCAGCAGCCTCCAGGTGCAAGGAGGGTCCCAGTACTTC. J is TRBJ2-5 and V is TRBV28; a weak D match, TRBD2 (6 bases). V gave up 6 bases and J gave up 9 bases, with 20 bases separating them. Germline V lookup: CDR1 MDHEN, CDR2 SYDVKM. This CDR3 spans 14 amino acids.

The table lists this clonotype with many counts. The rearrangement joins TRBV27 to TRBJ2-3, with D maybe TRBD1 (7 bases). V lost 5 bases to trimming and J lost 4 bases, with 13 bases between them. CDR1 and CDR2 from the germline V gene are MNHEY and SMNVEV (reference sequence). CDR3 length: 14 amino acids. CDR3 protein: CASSPRGAPDTQYF. DNA for the CDR3: TGTGCCAGCAGTCCCAGGGGGGCCCCAGATACGCAGTATTTT.

This clonotype was counted ten times or more. The chain has TRBV21-1 and TRBJ1-2; the table's TRBD1 call for D was not verified on the DNA. TRBV21-1 is annotated as a pseudogene. The CDR3 sequence is 13 residues long. CDR3: CASRDRGRDGYTF. The CDR3 bases are TGTGCCAGCCGGGACAGGGGCCGAGATGGCTACACCTTC.

This clonotype is labeled as medium-sized. J is TRBJ2-7 and V is TRBV15; 8 bases are shared with TRBD1. The germline gives CDR1 LNHNV, CDR2 YYDKDF (reference sequence). The CDR3 consists of 12 residues. V was clipped by 6 bases and J by 6 bases; unmatched bases: 4. The CDR3 here is CATRDRVGEQYF. The CDR3 coding sequence is TGTGCCACCAGGGACAGGGTAGGCGAGCAGTACTTC.

The sample holds many counts of this clonotype. This chain uses TRBV6-5 with TRBJ2-1; weak D call: TRBD1 (6 bases). This CDR3 comprises 13 residues. V shed 6 bases and J shed 9 bases, with 15 bases lying between them. Germline CDR1 and CDR2: MNHEY and SVGAGI. CDR3 residues: CASRGGTSAEQFF. The CDR3 DNA reads as TGTGCCAGCAGAGGGGGAACCTCAGCTGAGCAGTTCTTC.

In its sample, this clonotype was seen many times. This chain joins TRBV6-2 or TRBV6-3 and TRBJ2-7; D remains unclear. The CDR3 length is 12 residues. Germline lookup yields CDR1 MNHEY and CDR2 SVGEGT. V was shortened by 2 bases and J by 7 bases, with 9 bases between the two germline ends. The CDR3 coding sequence is TGTGCCAGCAGTTACCCCGGATGGGAGCAGTACTTC. The encoded protein is CASSYPGWEQYF.

This clonotype came up many times. This chain connects TRBV7-9 to TRBJ1-5, with no clear D. Trimming removed 0 bases from V and 8 bases from J, with 8 bases in between. Germline V gene sequence: CDR1 SEHNR, CDR2 FQNEAQ (reference sequence). This CDR3 has 13 amino acids. CDR3: CASSLAEWEPQHF. The CDR3 bases are TGTGCCAGCAGCTTAGCCGAGTGGGAGCCCCAGCATTTT.